This T cell receptor beta chain was identified during a study of blood T cell repertoires in COVID-19. Across the study: The United States, Italy and Spain provided the acute and convalescent COVID-19 samples.

Profiling relied on immunoSEQ multiplex PCR, and the TCRdb table lists in-frame clones only, not all of them. The sample contains a few hundred thousand clones, around four fifths of which appear only once. The V gene's germline CDR1 is GTSNPN and CDR2 SVGIG (reference sequence). The CDR3 loop spans 13 amino acids. V lost 8 bases, J lost 5 bases, and 8 bases stayed unmatched. V usage is TRBV30 and J usage is TRBJ2-2, with 7 bases that match TRBD2. What was sequenced was peripheral blood. The sequence came from a woman aged 45-65 years with acute or convalescent COVID-19. The CDR3, as DNA: TGTGCCCAACGGGAGGTGGGGACCGGGGAGCTGTTTTTT. Translated, it gives CAQREVGTGELFF.